Each of the 21 T cell receptor beta chains below was sequenced from the same sample in a study of blood T cell repertoires in COVID-19. Sequenced by immunoSEQ multiplex PCR; TCRdb stores in-frame clones only, minus some. The repertoire holds some 80,000 clones, with 75% to 85% as singletons. Specimen: peripheral blood. All receptors come from a man aged 45 to 65 with COVID-19, enrolled during active disease.

The V gene is TRBV29-1, the J gene TRBJ2-7; 8 positions agree with TRBD1. The germline V gene has CDR1 SQVTM and CDR2 ANQGSEA. V was clipped by 7 bases and J by 7 bases; unmatched bases: 6. The CDR3 contains 11 residues. CDR3 in amino acids: CSATTGGEQYF. The CDR3 DNA sequence: TGCAGCGCTACCACAGGGGGAGAGCAGTACTTC.

A single count supports this clone. The V gene is TRBV4-3, the J gene TRBJ1-6, with 7 bases fitting TRBD1. Germline CDR1 reads LGHNA; CDR2 reads YSLEER. V lost 2 bases and J lost 7; bases outside the gene matches: 8. This CDR3 is built from 16 residues. The CDR3, as DNA: TGCGCCAGCAGCCAACCGAGACAGGGTGCGAATTCACCCCTCCACTTT. Protein: CASSQPRQGANSPLHF.

The chain employs TRBV5-5 and TRBJ1-4; D perhaps matches TRBD1 (6 bases). From germline, CDR1 is SGHKS and CDR2 YYEKEE (reference sequence). The ends were cut back, 0 bases at V and 8 bases at J, with 11 bases in the middle. The CDR3 is made up of 14 amino acids. The CDR3 coding sequence is TGTGCCAGCAGCTTGGCCCCAGGGGCGGAAAAACTGTTTTTT. Translation: CASSLAPGAEKLFF.

This chain links TRBV6-5 with TRBJ2-7; a weak D match, TRBD1 (5 bases). CDR3 length: 14 amino acids. V dropped 5 bases and J dropped 6 bases, with 17 bases sitting between them. Looked up from germline, CDR1 is MNHEY and CDR2 is SVGAGI. In nucleotides, the CDR3 is TGTGCCAGCAGTCCCCCGGGCAGGGTAGGCGAGCAGTACTTC. Translated: CASSPPGRVGEQYF.

The chain recombines TRBV6-6 with TRBJ1-1, with 8 positions matching TRBD1. Trimming removed 6 bases from V and 4 bases from J; junction bases left unmatched: 10. CDR1 is MNHNY, CDR2 SVGAGI, per germline (reference sequence). The CDR3 runs to 15 residues. The DNA of the CDR3 is TGTGCCAGCAGGGGGAACAGGGGGATGATCACTGAAGCTTTCTTT. It is translated as CASRGNRGMITEAFF.

The rearrangement joins TRBV28 to TRBJ1-3, with D uncertain. Germline V lookup: CDR1 MDHEN, CDR2 SYDVKM. The V and J ends lost 4 bases and 3 bases respectively, with 10 bases between them. The CDR3 totals 14 residues. The CDR3 is CASSSPYVGNTIYF. CDR3 bases: TGTGCCAGCAGTTCACCCTATGTTGGAAACACCATATATTTT. The full variable domain, with the rest looked up from reference TRBV28 and TRBJ1-3, is DVKVTQSSRYLVKRTGEKVFLECVQDMDHENMFWYRQDPGLGLRLIYFSYDVKMKEKGDIPEGYSVSREKKERFSLILESASTNQTSMYLCASSSPYVGNTIYFGEGSWLTVV.

The J gene is TRBJ2-5, the V gene TRBV5-4; TRBD2 matches at 7 bases. V trimming: 2 bases; J trimming: 7 bases; junction bases outside the gene matches: 8. The CDR3 is 14 residues long. Germline V CDR1 and CDR2: SGHNT, YYREEE (reference sequence). CDR3 bases: TGTGCCAGCAGCTTAGAGCGCCCGGGGGGGACCCAGTACTTC. The encoded protein is CASSLERPGGTQYF.

The gene calls are TRBV30 and TRBJ2-3; no firm D call. CDR3 size: 12 residues. In germline, CDR1 is GTSNPN, CDR2 SVGIG (reference sequence). V lost 0 bases and J lost 5, with 6 bases in between. CDR3 sequence reads: CAWSVSRDTQYF. For the CDR3, the DNA is TGTGCCTGGAGTGTAAGCCGAGATACGCAGTATTTT.

This clone was seen a single time. The chain links TRBV28 to TRBJ1-3; a possible D gene is TRBD1 (5 bases). The CDR3 contains 16 residues. Trimming left V 4 bases short and J 0 bases short, with 13 bases between. CDR1 MDHEN and CDR2 SYDVKM come from the germline V gene. This CDR3 reads CASSSLGEGSGNTIYF. Here the CDR3 DNA reads TGTGCCAGCAGTTCTCTGGGGGAGGGCTCTGGAAACACCATATATTTT.

The chain couples TRBV6-5 to TRBJ2-1, with D hard to call. In germline, CDR1 is MNHEY, CDR2 SVGAGI. The V end was cut by 2 bases, the J end by 10 bases, with 12 bases between. The CDR3 covers 13 residues. The CDR3 region is CASSYDSVGEQFF. The CDR3 nucleotides are TGTGCCAGCAGTTACGACTCCGTCGGGGAGCAGTTCTTC.

The chain employs TRBV6-5 and TRBJ1-4; D ambiguous. With 5 bases removed from V and 5 bases from J, the gap between germline ends came to 9 bases. The CDR3 runs to 13 residues. The germline V gene encodes CDR1 MNHEY and CDR2 SVGAGI. The CDR3 region has the DNA TGTGCCAGCAGTCCGGGAATCAATGAAAAACTGTTTTTT. Protein sequence: CASSPGINEKLFF.

The gene calls are TRBV4-3 and TRBJ1-1, with no clear D. V lost 0 bases, J lost 7 bases, and 12 bases lay in between. The CDR3 runs to 14 residues. Germline CDR1 and CDR2: LGHNA and YSLEER. The CDR3 DNA is TGCGCCAGCAGCCAAGACCCCGCGCGGTTTGAAGCTTTCTTT. Its protein is CASSQDPARFEAFF.

This sequence joins TRBV5-1 and TRBJ1-2; TRBD1 matches 8 bases. In germline, CDR1 is SGHRS, CDR2 YFSETQ. This CDR3 has 14 residues. V lost 4 bases and J lost 6; bases outside the gene matches: 8. The CDR3 region has the DNA TGCGCCAGCAGCCTACAGGGGGGACTTGATGGCTACACCTTC. This translates into CASSLQGGLDGYTF.

The chain uses TRBV5-8 and TRBJ2-1; the D is unclear. There are 12 residues in the CDR3. CDR1 is SGHTS, CDR2 YDEGEE, per germline. Between the trimmed V and J ends, which lost 0 bases and 6 bases, there was a span of 4 bases. The chain's CDR3 is CASSLAGNEQFF. In DNA form, the CDR3 reads TGTGCCAGCAGCTTGGCAGGCAATGAGCAGTTCTTC.

The chain links TRBV11-2 to TRBJ1-4; D is undetermined. The germline V gene encodes CDR1 SGHAT and CDR2 FQNNGV. V lost 8 bases, J lost 7 bases, and 20 bases lay in between. This CDR3 region has 15 residues. DNA of the CDR3: TGTGCCAGCTCCATTGGTACGTTCGGTAGTGAAAAACTGTTTTTT. Translating it yields CASSIGTFGSEKLFF.

This chain links TRBV29-1 with TRBJ2-3; 10 bases fit TRBD1. The CDR3 is made up of 15 amino acids. V was pared by 2 bases and J by 5 bases, with 7 bases of the junction left unmatched. Germline assignment: CDR1 SQVTM and CDR2 ANQGSEA. The CDR3: CSVELATGGQDTQYF. The CDR3 coding sequence is TGCAGCGTTGAATTGGCGACAGGGGGCCAAGATACGCAGTATTTT.

The chain employs TRBV5-1 and TRBJ2-5, with a tentative D call TRBD1 (6 bases). Looked up from germline, CDR1 is SGHRS and CDR2 is YFSETQ. The V gene lost 1 base and the J gene lost 2 bases, with 9 bases spanning the gap. The CDR3 is 14 amino acids. In DNA form, the CDR3 reads TGCGCCAGCAGCTTGCTGACAGGACAAGAGACCCAGTACTTC. This sequence encodes CASSLLTGQETQYF. The variable domain in full, with the rest retrieved from reference TRBV5-1 and TRBJ2-5, is KAGVTQTPRYLIKTRGQQVTLSCSPISGHRSVSWYQQTPGQGLQFLFEYFSETQRNKGNFPGRFSGRQFSNSRSEMNVSTLELGDSALYLCASSLLTGQETQYFGPGTRLLVL.

The chain couples TRBV30 to TRBJ2-7; TRBD1 matches at 7 bases. CDR3 length: 14 residues. J lost 4 bases, V lost 3 bases, and 9 bases had no gene match. From germline, CDR1 is GTSNPN and CDR2 SVGIG (reference sequence). CDR3 region: CAWRDRRGVYEQYF. CDR3 DNA: TGTGCCTGGAGGGACAGGCGAGGGGTTTACGAGCAGTACTTC.

The chain recombines TRBV15 with TRBJ2-1; 9 nucleotides agree with TRBD2. Germline lookup yields CDR1 LNHNV and CDR2 YYDKDF (reference sequence). V dropped 4 bases and J dropped 8; count of bases not matched to a gene: 6. The CDR3 spans 14 residues. The CDR3 sequence: CATSTKREVHEQFF. The CDR3 DNA reads TGTGCCACCAGCACGAAGCGGGAGGTTCATGAGCAGTTCTTC.

The chain employs TRBV28 and TRBJ2-7; TRBD1 agrees at 7 bases. V dropped 6 bases and J dropped 5; count of bases not matched to a gene: 13. The V gene's germline CDR1 is MDHEN and CDR2 SYDVKM. The CDR3 contains 15 residues. This CDR3 reads CASRKRQGNSHEQYF. In DNA, the CDR3 is TGTGCCAGCAGAAAAAGACAGGGAAACTCTCACGAGCAGTACTTC.

J is TRBJ2-5 and V is TRBV6-2 or TRBV6-3; D remains ambiguous. The germline gives CDR1 MNHEY, CDR2 SVGEGT. Trimming removed 2 bases at V and 7 bases at J, with 11 bases between. The CDR3 loop spans 13 amino acids. The CDR3 DNA follows: TGTGCCAGCAGTTACGGAGCGCCGAGGACCCAGTACTTC. Translating gives CASSYGAPRTQYF.